These 6 T cell receptor beta chains were all obtained from the same sample, sequenced in a study of T cell changes during pregnancy in multiple sclerosis. The data were produced by immunoSEQ multiplex PCR, yet TCRdb's version contains in-frame clones alone and is incomplete. The table shows about 32,000 clones, with roughly 91% occurring only once. This specimen was CD4+ T cells from peripheral blood mononuclear cells, taken in the second trimester of pregnancy. These TCRs come from a female donor with multiple sclerosis, enrolled in a pregnancy study.

The CDR3 coding sequence is TGTGCCAGTTCGGCCTTAAGACAGTCTTACTCTGGAAACACCATATATTTT. It translates to CASSALRQSYSGNTIYF. The chain employs TRBV19 and TRBJ1-3; D possibly corresponds to TRBD1 (5 bases). The V gene's germline CDR1 is LNHDA and CDR2 SQIVND (reference sequence). The CDR3 is made up of 17 amino acids. V lost 8 bases to trimming and J lost 0 bases, with 20 bases between them.

The chain joins TRBV29-1 to TRBJ2-7; 8 bases agree with TRBD1. Losses at the gene ends were 6 bases for V and 0 bases for J; bases not matched to a gene: 1. CDR1 and CDR2 from the germline V gene are SQVTM and ANQGSEA. The CDR3 length is 12 residues. CDR3 region: CSVGQGSYEQYF. Here the CDR3 DNA reads TGCAGCGTAGGACAGGGCTCCTACGAGCAGTACTTC.

This chain links TRBV18 with TRBJ2-6, with 9 bases matching TRBD1. Germline assignment: CDR1 KGHSH and CDR2 LQKENI. The CDR3 totals 19 residues. The trim removed 2 bases at V and 3 bases at J, leaving 11 bases unmatched. CDR3 nucleotides: TGTGCCAGCTCACCATATTCGGGACAGGGACTGGGTGGGGCCAACGTCCTGACTTTC. Residues: CASSPYSGQGLGGANVLTF.

The V gene is TRBV11-3, the J gene TRBJ1-3; D gene uncertain. This CDR3 spans 13 amino acids. From germline, CDR1 is SGHNT and CDR2 YENEEA. Deletions cut 3 bases from V and 0 bases from J, with 3 bases between. CDR3 nucleotide sequence: TGTGCCAGCAGCTTGGCCTCTGGAAACACCATATATTTT. This sequence encodes CASSLASGNTIYF.

The chain uses TRBV4-1 and TRBJ1-1, with TRBD1 matching over 8 bases. The CDR3 loop spans 16 amino acids. The V segment lost 0 bases and the J segment 5 bases; nucleotides outside the gene matches: 8. CDR1 is MGHRA and CDR2 is YSYEKL in the germline V gene. DNA of the CDR3: TGCGCCAGCAGCCAAGAAGGTCAGGGGGCGCAAACTGAAGCTTTCTTT. Translated, it gives CASSQEGQGAQTEAFF.

V gene TRBV29-1 combines with J gene TRBJ2-3; 9 bases fit TRBD1. The CDR3 is made up of 15 amino acids. CDR1 and CDR2 from the germline V gene are SQVTM and ANQGSEA. Germline trimming cut 4 bases from V and 2 bases from J; bases unmatched to any gene: 7. The CDR3 sequence: CSVAGHRGLTDTQYF. The DNA for the CDR3 is TGCAGCGTTGCAGGCCACAGGGGGCTCACAGATACGCAGTATTTT.